This T cell receptor (beta chain) was sequenced for a study of T cells in Graves' hyperthyroidism and ophthalmopathy. V gave up 0 bases and J gave up 10 bases, with 11 bases separating them. CDR1 and CDR2 from the germline V gene are SGHRS and YFSETQ. The CDR3 is 14 residues long. RNA transcripts provided the source from which TCR beta CDR3 regions were amplified. Primed by the HTBI set, a first-round RT-PCR was run on the TCR CDR3. From the multiplex PCR reads, TCRdb called clonotypes with MiXCR, one entry per CDR3 protein. This table has approximately 720,000 distinct CDR3 sequences, 15% to 20% appearing once. In this sample, this clonotype turned up a few times.

The chain has TRBV5-1 and TRBJ1-6; a possible D gene is TRBD1 (5 bases). The sample was blood. This clonotype was sampled from a woman aged 45 to 65 with Graves' hyperthyroidism that later progressed to Graves' ophthalmopathy. For the CDR3, the DNA is TGCGCCAGCAGCTTGGCGGGGCGGGGGTCACCCCTCCACTTT. Translating gives CASSLAGRGSPLHF.